Below, 2 T cell receptor beta chains from the same sample are listed, as sequenced in a study of blood T cell repertoires in COVID-19. TCRdb keeps only in-frame clones here, not all; method: immunoSEQ multiplex PCR. The sample lists a few hundred thousand clones, about 79% occurring once. Sequenced material: peripheral blood. The receptor set was obtained from a man older than 75 with acute or convalescent COVID-19.

This clone was detected only once. V is TRBV28 and J is TRBJ2-7; TRBD1 matches 10 bases. From germline, CDR1 is MDHEN and CDR2 SYDVKM. After removal of 4 bases from V and 3 bases from J, the junction contained 6 bases not matched to a gene. The CDR3 covers 15 residues. Here the CDR3 reads CASSSGGQGHYEQYF. The CDR3 region has the DNA TGTGCCAGCAGTTCCGGGGGACAGGGGCACTACGAGCAGTACTTC.

This chain links TRBV24-1 with TRBJ2-3; D might be TRBD1 (5 bases). V lost 4 bases, J lost 0 bases, and 13 bases lay in between. The length of the CDR3 is 16 residues. In germline, CDR1 is KGHDR, CDR2 SFDVKD. The DNA of the CDR3 is TGTGCCACCAGTGAAGCAGGCAGGGTGAGCACAGATACGCAGTATTTT. It codes for CATSEAGRVSTDTQYF.